The clone carrying this T cell receptor (gamma chain) has just a few counts. Its specificity is unknown. The sample holds other DNA sequences that translate to the same CDR3. These data come from a study of Vδ1+ human thymocytes. General study results and limits: In the thymus, TRG and TRD repertoires looked highly polyclonal with Gaussian CDR3 lengths.

RNA was extracted from the cells and then reverse transcribed. Pooled V-gene forward primers with one constant-region reverse primer generated the CDR3 amplicons by multiplex PCR. TCRdb re-called the multiplex PCR reads via CATT. The sample shows some 37,000 gamma-chain clones, 20% to 25% of them seen only once. With V trimmed by 2 bases and J by 3 bases, 7 bases remained unmatched. Per germline, CDR1 GITISATS and CDR2 ISYDGTV (reference sequence). The CDR3 is made up of 14 amino acids. The TCR comes from a girl under three years old who had congenital heart surgery. V usage is TRGV9 and J usage is TRGJ1 or TRGJ2. Input material: Vdelta1+ gamma-delta thymocytes from the thymus. The subset here: FACS-sorted CD3+ TCRalphabeta- TCRVdelta1+ TCRVdelta2- thymocytes. The CDR3 loop reads CALWEAQGYYKKLF. The CDR3 DNA reads as TGTGCCTTGTGGGAGGCTCAAGGTTATTATAAGAAACTCTTT.